The 27 T cell receptor beta chains reported below all come from one sample, sequenced in a study of blood T cell repertoires in COVID-19. Sequenced by immunoSEQ multiplex PCR; TCRdb stores in-frame clones only, minus some. This table holds 120,000 or so clones, about 77% found once. Sequenced input: peripheral blood. The source of these receptors is a human donor in a cohort sampled during active COVID-19.

CDR3 nucleotide sequence: TGTGCCAGCAAGTCCGGGACTAGCGGGAATGAGCAGTTCTTC. Protein: CASKSGTSGNEQFF. The chain links TRBV2 to TRBJ2-1; 12 bases line up with TRBD2. Looked up from germline, CDR1 is SNHLY and CDR2 is FYNNEI. V was clipped by 7 bases and J by 7 bases; unmatched bases: 5. CDR3 size: 14 residues.

The J gene is TRBJ2-1, the V gene TRBV4-2, with 12 bases aligning to TRBD2. The CDR3 runs 19 residues. Germline values: CDR1 LGHNA, CDR2 YNFKEQ. V shed 0 bases and J 2 bases; nucleotides not matched to a gene: 8. The CDR3 sequence: CASSQEPKGLAGTYNEQFF. CDR3 sequence (DNA): TGTGCCAGCAGCCAAGAGCCAAAAGGACTAGCGGGAACCTACAATGAGCAGTTCTTC.

The genes are TRBV15 and TRBJ1-1; 9 bases agree with TRBD1. The V gene's germline CDR1 is LNHNV and CDR2 YYDKDF (reference sequence). V gave up 6 bases and J gave up 3 bases; unmatched junction bases: 5. The CDR3 consists of 14 residues. The CDR3 region is CATRKDRGDTEAFF. CDR3 bases: TGTGCCACCAGAAAGGACAGGGGAGACACTGAAGCTTTCTTT.

This chain uses TRBV7-3 with TRBJ2-5; D perhaps matches TRBD1 (6 bases). The CDR3 runs to 16 residues. Germline lookup yields CDR1 SGHTA and CDR2 FQGTGA. Trimming took off 1 base at V and 5 bases at J, with 17 bases between the two ends. This CDR3 is CASSLIPGERWETQYF. DNA for the CDR3: TGTGCCAGCAGCTTAATCCCAGGGGAGAGGTGGGAGACCCAGTACTTC.

The chain couples TRBV27 to TRBJ1-1; 8 bases line up with TRBD1. V shed 3 bases and J 0 bases; nucleotides not matched to a gene: 6. This CDR3 is built from 16 residues. CDR1 is MNHEY and CDR2 is SMNVEV in the germline V gene (reference sequence). The CDR3 reads CASSLGTGKMNTEAFF. Written as DNA, the CDR3 is TGTGCCAGCAGTTTGGGGACAGGCAAAATGAACACTGAAGCTTTCTTT.

As to this clone: A much larger clone lies one base from this, so it may be a read error. This chain connects TRBV7-2 to TRBJ2-2, with D hard to call. In germline, CDR1 is SGHTA, CDR2 FQGNSA. CDR3 size: 13 residues. Here the CDR3 DNA reads TGTGCCAGCAGCGCTAACGTAACCGAGGAGCTGTTTTTT. Amino acids: CASSANVTEELFF.

The V gene is TRBV2, the J gene TRBJ1-4, with 10 bases aligning to TRBD1. V lost 6 bases, J lost 0 bases, and 4 bases stayed unmatched. This CDR3 is built from 16 residues. Germline CDR1 is SNHLY and CDR2 is FYNNEI. Here the CDR3 reads CASRRTGGTTNEKLFF. Written as DNA, the CDR3 is TGTGCCAGCAGACGGACAGGGGGTACAACTAATGAAAAACTGTTTTTT.

V gene TRBV27 combines with J gene TRBJ2-1; the D gene is possibly TRBD2 (5 bases). Per germline, CDR1 MNHEY and CDR2 SMNVEV (reference sequence). V lost 7 bases and J 6 bases, leaving 19 bases between the germline ends. This CDR3 spans 15 amino acids. The CDR3 is CASTPQGLYTNEQFF. CDR3 bases: TGTGCCAGCACCCCCCAAGGACTCTATACCAATGAGCAGTTCTTC.

This sequence joins TRBV15 and TRBJ1-2, with 9 bases fitting TRBD1. The CDR3 has 15 residues. J was trimmed by 5 bases and V by 5 bases; bases with no gene match: 9. Germline CDR1 LNHNV, CDR2 YYDKDF (reference sequence). The CDR3 region is CATSSRTGALYGYTF. CDR3 sequence (DNA): TGTGCCACCAGCTCCCGGACAGGGGCCCTTTATGGCTACACCTTC.

The rearrangement links TRBV3-1 (or the pseudogene TRBV3-2) to TRBJ2-5; 10 bases agree with TRBD2. CDR1 and CDR2 (germline): LGHDT, YNNKEL (reference sequence). Trimming took 0 bases from V and 1 from J; bases not matched to a gene: 14. The CDR3 totals 20 residues. The CDR3 sequence: CASSQDIRGHRLAGQETQYF. For the CDR3, the DNA is TGTGCCAGCAGCCAAGATATTAGGGGACACCGACTAGCGGGCCAAGAGACCCAGTACTTC.

This clone was recorded a few times. This chain joins TRBV7-9 and TRBJ1-6, with TRBD1 as a possible D gene (5 bases). Germline assignment: CDR1 SEHNR and CDR2 FQNEAQ (reference sequence). The V and J ends lost 5 bases and 6 bases respectively, with 11 bases between them. This CDR3 is 14 amino acids long. CDR3 bases: TGTGCCAGCAGCCGGCGGGACGGTAATTCACCCCTCCACTTT. Translation: CASSRRDGNSPLHF.

V gene TRBV25-1 combines with J gene TRBJ1-6; 7 bases line up with TRBD1. With 8 bases clipped from V and 4 bases from J, the junction kept 8 bases outside the gene matches. The CDR3 runs to 15 residues. Per germline, CDR1 MGHDK and CDR2 SYGVNS. CDR3 protein: CASADRTSYNSPLHF. The CDR3 DNA sequence: TGTGCCAGCGCGGACAGGACTTCTTATAATTCACCCCTCCACTTT.

V usage is TRBV7-2 and J usage is TRBJ1-2, with 12 bases fitting TRBD1. CDR1 is SGHTA and CDR2 is FQGNSA in the germline V gene. CDR3 size: 18 residues. The V segment lost 2 bases and the J segment 7 bases; nucleotides outside the gene matches: 14. CDR3 nucleotide sequence: TGTGCCAGCAGCTTATTGGGACAGGGGGCCATCAATCCGGGTGGCTACACCTTC. Translation: CASSLLGQGAINPGGYTF.

The gene calls are TRBV9 and TRBJ2-1; D is uncertain. In germline, CDR1 is SGDLS, CDR2 YYNGEE. CDR3 size: 15 residues. Trimming cost V 0 bases and J 0 bases, with 7 bases left between them. The DNA for the CDR3 is TGTGCCAGCAGCGTAGCCCTCTCCTCCTACAATGAGCAGTTCTTC. It codes for CASSVALSSYNEQFF.

The chain employs TRBV20-1 and TRBJ1-6; D gene unclear. CDR3 size: 13 residues. With 3 bases removed from V and 4 bases from J, the gap between germline ends came to 7 bases. Germline CDR1 is DFQATT and CDR2 is SNEGSKA (reference sequence). The CDR3, as DNA: TGCAGTGCTAGTTCCAGTTATAATTCACCCCTCCACTTT. It specifies CSASSSYNSPLHF.

A few counts support this clone. At the DNA level, this CDR3 is encoded by other sequences in the same sample as well. The chain is built from TRBV5-1 and TRBJ2-5, with TRBD1 matching over 7 bases. The CDR3 consists of 14 residues. The trim removed 2 bases at V and 1 base at J, leaving 2 bases unmatched. CDR1 and CDR2 from the germline V gene are SGHRS and YFSETQ. CDR3 protein: CASSLSGGQETQYF. The CDR3 region has the DNA TGCGCCAGCAGCTTATCAGGGGGCCAAGAGACCCAGTACTTC.

As DNA, the CDR3 is TGTGCCAGCTCTAGGGAGTCGAACACCGGGGAGCTGTTTTTT. This gives the protein CASSRESNTGELFF. The chain joins TRBV9 to TRBJ2-2; possible D gene TRBD2, 5 bases. The CDR3 contains 14 residues. CDR1 and CDR2 (germline): SGDLS, YYNGEE. V lost 7 bases and J 0 bases, leaving 10 bases between the germline ends. The full variable domain, in which reference TRBV9 and TRBJ2-2 provide the parts outside the CDR3, is DSGVTQTPKHLITATGQRVTLRCSPRSGDLSVYWYQQSLDQGLQFLIQYYNGEERAKGNILERFSAQQFPDLHSELNLSSLELGDSALYFCASSRESNTGELFFGEGSRLTVL.

The chain recombines TRBV4-1 with TRBJ1-5, with 11 bases fitting TRBD1. Trimming cost V 4 bases and J 7 bases; bases outside gene matches: 9. The CDR3 is 16 amino acids. Per germline, CDR1 MGHRA and CDR2 YSYEKL. CDR3 sequence (DNA): TGCGCCAGCAGCCCATGGGACAGGGGGTCGGAGCAGCCCCAGCATTTT. Its protein is CASSPWDRGSEQPQHF.

The rearrangement uses TRBV6-9 and TRBJ2-2; no clear D gene. The CDR3 has 17 amino acids. Trimming shortened V by 2 bases and J by 1 base, and 14 bases separated the two germline ends. Germline V gene sequence: CDR1 MNHGY, CDR2 SVAAGI. The DNA of the CDR3 is TGTGCCAGCAGTTATGAGATGCACCCTCTGAACACCGGGGAGCTGTTTTTT. This codes for CASSYEMHPLNTGELFF.

The chain links TRBV7-3 to TRBJ2-3; the match to TRBD2 covers 8 bases. With 5 bases clipped from V and 8 bases from J, the junction kept 15 bases outside the gene matches. The V gene's germline CDR1 is SGHTA and CDR2 FQGTGA. The CDR3 has 16 residues. The DNA of the CDR3 is TGTGCCAGCAGCAACCTAGCGGGCCCACCCTGGGGTACGCAGTATTTT. Protein product: CASSNLAGPPWGTQYF.

This sequence joins TRBV7-2 and TRBJ2-1; D is possibly TRBD2 (7 bases). The CDR3 is made up of 14 amino acids. V dropped 5 bases and J dropped 6 bases, with 14 bases sitting between them. The germline gives CDR1 SGHTA, CDR2 FQGNSA. In nucleotides, the CDR3 is TGTGCCAGCAGCGAGGGGGGGGCCGTCAATGAGCAGTTCTTC. Its protein product is CASSEGGAVNEQFF. The entire variable domain, with the rest obtained from reference TRBV7-2 and TRBJ2-1, is as follows: GAGVSQSPSNKVTEKGKDVELRCDPISGHTALYWYRQSLGQGLEFLIYFQGNSAPDKSGLPSDRFSAERTGGSVSTLTIQRTQQEDSAVYLCASSEGGAVNEQFFGPGTRLTVL.

This chain connects TRBV28 to TRBJ1-1; no reliable D call. Trimming cost V 3 bases and J 0 bases, with 8 bases left between them. The germline CDR1 and CDR2 sequences are MDHEN and SYDVKM. The CDR3 loop spans 14 amino acids. CDR3: CASSFPPVNTEAFF. As DNA, the CDR3 is TGTGCCAGCAGTTTCCCCCCTGTGAACACTGAAGCTTTCTTT. The full variable domain, rest sourced from reference TRBV28 and TRBJ1-1, is DVKVTQSSRYLVKRTGEKVFLECVQDMDHENMFWYRQDPGLGLRLIYFSYDVKMKEKGDIPEGYSVSREKKERFSLILESASTNQTSMYLCASSFPPVNTEAFFGQGTRLTVV.

V is TRBV6-5 and J is TRBJ1-1; 7 nucleotides agree with TRBD1. This CDR3 spans 14 amino acids. CDR1 is MNHEY, CDR2 SVGAGI, per germline. Trimming at V came to 7 bases and at J to 1 base, leaving 6 bases not matched to a gene. The CDR3 sequence: CASTERDRNTEAFF. CDR3 nucleotide sequence: TGTGCCAGCACCGAACGGGACAGGAACACTGAAGCTTTCTTT.

The chain combines TRBV19 with TRBJ1-6; D might be TRBD1 (5 bases). This CDR3 spans 14 amino acids. V was clipped by 6 bases and J by 11 bases, with 17 bases between them. Germline lookup yields CDR1 LNHDA and CDR2 SQIVND (reference sequence). CDR3 coding DNA: TGTGCCAGTAGGTTGGAGGGACCGGCGGCACCCCTCCACTTT. This gives the protein CASRLEGPAAPLHF.

J is TRBJ2-3 and V is TRBV7-2, with 12 bases that match TRBD2. Unmatched junction bases numbered 6, after V lost 1 base and J lost 10 bases. CDR1 and CDR2 (germline): SGHTA, FQGNSA. This CDR3 contains 15 residues. The CDR3 spells CASSLEPGLAGAQYF. CDR3 sequence (DNA): TGTGCCAGCAGCTTAGAACCGGGACTAGCGGGTGCGCAGTATTTT.

CDR3 residues: CASSSPLTSGGGNYNEQFF. The CDR3, as DNA: TGTGCCAGCAGCTCGCCATTGACTAGCGGGGGGGGGAACTACAATGAGCAGTTCTTC. The chain combines TRBV7-2 with TRBJ2-1; 14 bases are shared with TRBD2. This CDR3 contains 19 residues. Per the germline V gene, CDR1 is SGHTA and CDR2 is FQGNSA. With 4 bases clipped from V and 3 bases from J, the junction kept 11 bases outside the gene matches.

The rearrangement uses TRBV5-3 and TRBJ1-1; the D gene is possibly TRBD1 (5 bases). TRBV5-3 has ORF status, its function being uncertain. V lost 6 bases and J lost 1, with 22 bases in between. The CDR3 runs to 17 residues. CDR3 sequence reads: CARTPWRDLEENTEAFF. The CDR3 nucleotides read TGTGCCAGAACCCCATGGCGGGACCTGGAGGAGAACACTGAAGCTTTCTTT.